These 5 T cell receptor beta chains were sequenced from one sample in a study of blood T cell dynamics during melanoma immunotherapy. Profiling relied on immunoSEQ multiplex PCR, and the TCRdb table lists in-frame clones only, not all of them. Of 9,000 to 13,000 clones in the sample, about 80% were seen once. Sample time point: week 3, after first cycle of checkpoint inhibitor. The sequencing here drew on blood, taken from a patient treated with checkpoint blockade. These receptors were collected from a human donor with melanoma.

This rearrangement joins TRBV11-3 to TRBJ2-1; 10 bases match TRBD2. The germline gives CDR1 SGHNT, CDR2 YENEEA. The junction had 5 bases not matched to a gene; V was cut back by 3 bases and J by 6 bases. The CDR3 consists of 15 residues. The CDR3 loop is CASSFPGLARNEQFF. The CDR3 nucleotides read TGTGCCAGCAGCTTTCCGGGACTAGCGCGCAATGAGCAGTTCTTC.

The chain recombines TRBV9 with TRBJ2-2; TRBD2 aligns across 7 bases. This CDR3 is 11 amino acids long. The germline V gene has CDR1 SGDLS and CDR2 YYNGEE. The ends lost 7 bases at V and 7 bases at J; junction bases unmatched: 1. CDR3 loop: CASAGDGELFF. CDR3 nucleotides: TGTGCCAGCGCGGGGGACGGGGAGCTGTTTTTT.

The chain uses TRBV5-5 and TRBJ1-2; D call uncertain. V was cut by 1 base and J by 0 bases, with 4 bases left in between. Germline lookup yields CDR1 SGHKS and CDR2 YYEKEE (reference sequence). The CDR3 sequence is 13 residues long. The CDR3 sequence: CASSLRANYGYTF. The CDR3 DNA reads as TGTGCCAGCAGCTTGAGGGCTAACTATGGCTACACCTTC.

The CDR3 bases are TGTGCCAGCAGCTTTCAAGGGACCACGTATGGCTACACCTTC. Translation gives CASSFQGTTYGYTF. The rearrangement uses TRBV11-2 and TRBJ1-2; a possible D gene is TRBD1 (5 bases). Germline V gives CDR1 SGHAT, CDR2 FQNNGV. V lost 3 bases, J lost 5 bases, and 13 bases lay in between. This CDR3 spans 14 amino acids.

This clone was seen just once. The V call is TRBV2, the J call TRBJ2-1; TRBD2 is a possible D gene (5 bases). The CDR3 contains 14 residues. V was shortened by 2 bases and J by 11 bases, with 16 bases between the two germline ends. CDR1 is SNHLY and CDR2 is FYNNEI in the germline V gene. The CDR3 coding sequence is TGTGCCAGCAGTGAACAGGAGGACCACGGGAAGCAGTTCTTC. Residues: CASSEQEDHGKQFF.